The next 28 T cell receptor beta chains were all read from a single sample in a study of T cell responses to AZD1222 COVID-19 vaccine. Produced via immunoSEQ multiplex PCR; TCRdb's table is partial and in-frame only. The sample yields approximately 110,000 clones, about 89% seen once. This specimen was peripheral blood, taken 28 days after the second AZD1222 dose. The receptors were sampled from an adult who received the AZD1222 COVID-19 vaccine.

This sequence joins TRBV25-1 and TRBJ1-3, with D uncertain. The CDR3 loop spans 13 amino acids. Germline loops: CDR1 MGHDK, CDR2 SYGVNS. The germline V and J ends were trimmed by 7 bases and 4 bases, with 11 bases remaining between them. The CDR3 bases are TGTGCCAGCACCTTCAGCCGGGGAAACACCATATATTTT. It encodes CASTFSRGNTIYF.

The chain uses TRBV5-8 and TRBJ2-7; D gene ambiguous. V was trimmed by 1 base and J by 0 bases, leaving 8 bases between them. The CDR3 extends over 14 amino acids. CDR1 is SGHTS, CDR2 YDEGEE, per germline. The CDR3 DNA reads TGTGCCAGCAGCTTGCACAGACTCTCCTACGAGCAGTACTTC. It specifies CASSLHRLSYEQYF.

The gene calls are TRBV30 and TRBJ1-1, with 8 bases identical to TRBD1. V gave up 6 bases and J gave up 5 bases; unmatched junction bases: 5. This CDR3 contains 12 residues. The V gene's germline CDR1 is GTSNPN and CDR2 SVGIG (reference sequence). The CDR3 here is CACDRGRTEAFF. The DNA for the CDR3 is TGTGCCTGTGACAGGGGTCGGACTGAAGCTTTCTTT.

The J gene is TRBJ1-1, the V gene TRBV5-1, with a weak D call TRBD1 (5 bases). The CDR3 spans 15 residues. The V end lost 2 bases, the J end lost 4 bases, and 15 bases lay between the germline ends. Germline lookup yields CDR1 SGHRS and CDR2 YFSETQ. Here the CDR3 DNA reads TGCGCCAGCAGCTTTTTGGACGGGGGGGTCACTGAAGCTTTCTTT. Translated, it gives CASSFLDGGVTEAFF.

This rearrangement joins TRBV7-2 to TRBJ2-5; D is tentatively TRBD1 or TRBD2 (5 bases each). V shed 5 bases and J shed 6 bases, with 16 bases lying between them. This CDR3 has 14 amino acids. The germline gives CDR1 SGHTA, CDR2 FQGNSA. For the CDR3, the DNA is TGTGCCAGCAGCCCGAGGGGTAGCCCTCAGACCCAGTACTTC. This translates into CASSPRGSPQTQYF.

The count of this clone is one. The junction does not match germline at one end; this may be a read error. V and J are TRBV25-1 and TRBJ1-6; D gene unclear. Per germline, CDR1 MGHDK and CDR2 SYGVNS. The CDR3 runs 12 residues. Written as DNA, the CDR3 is TGTGCCAGCAGGGAATCGGAGGGCCTCCTCCACTTT. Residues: CASRESEGLLHF. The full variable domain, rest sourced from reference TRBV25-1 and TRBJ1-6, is EADIYQTPRYLVIGTGKKITLECSQTMGHDKMYWYQQDPGMELHLIHYSYGVNSTEKGDLSSESTVSRIRTEHFPLTLESARPSHTSQYLCASRESEGLLHFGNGTRLTVT.

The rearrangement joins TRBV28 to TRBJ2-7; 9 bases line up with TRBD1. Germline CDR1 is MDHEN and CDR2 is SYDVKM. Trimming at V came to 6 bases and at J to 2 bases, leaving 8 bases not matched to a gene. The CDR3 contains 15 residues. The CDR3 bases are TGTGCCAGCAGGGGCCGGGGACAGGGAACCTACGAGCAGTACTTC. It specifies CASRGRGQGTYEQYF.

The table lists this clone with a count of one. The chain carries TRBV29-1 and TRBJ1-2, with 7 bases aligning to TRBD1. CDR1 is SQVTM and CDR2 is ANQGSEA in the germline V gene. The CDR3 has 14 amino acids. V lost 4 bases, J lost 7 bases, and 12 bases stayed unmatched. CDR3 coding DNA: TGCAGCGTTGGCCAGGGGACAGAATTCTCTGGCTACACCTTC. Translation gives CSVGQGTEFSGYTF.

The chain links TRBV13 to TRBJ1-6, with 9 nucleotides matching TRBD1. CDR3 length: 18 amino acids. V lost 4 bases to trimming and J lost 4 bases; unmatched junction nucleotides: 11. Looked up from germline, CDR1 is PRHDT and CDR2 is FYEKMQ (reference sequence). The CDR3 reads CASSSGQGGSGYNSPLHF. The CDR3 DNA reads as TGTGCCAGCAGCTCGGGACAGGGAGGTTCTGGTTATAATTCACCCCTCCACTTT.

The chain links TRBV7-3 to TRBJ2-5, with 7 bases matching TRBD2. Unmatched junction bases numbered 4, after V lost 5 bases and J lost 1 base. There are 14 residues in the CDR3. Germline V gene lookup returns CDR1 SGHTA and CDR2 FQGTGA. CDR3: CASSPSGPQETQYF. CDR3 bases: TGTGCCAGCAGCCCTAGCGGACCCCAAGAGACCCAGTACTTC.

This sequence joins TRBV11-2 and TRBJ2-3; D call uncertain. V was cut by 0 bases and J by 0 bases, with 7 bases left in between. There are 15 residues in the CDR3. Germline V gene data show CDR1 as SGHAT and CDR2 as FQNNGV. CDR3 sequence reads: CASSLDRGSTDTQYF. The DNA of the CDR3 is TGTGCCAGCAGCTTAGATCGTGGAAGCACAGATACGCAGTATTTT.

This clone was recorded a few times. CDR3 DNA sequence: TGCGCCAGCAGCGGGACTAGCAACACCGGGGAGCTGTTTTTT. This encodes CASSGTSNTGELFF. The V call is TRBV5-1, the J call TRBJ2-2, with 9 bases that match TRBD2. CDR3 length equals 14 residues. The germline V gene encodes CDR1 SGHRS and CDR2 YFSETQ. After removal of 4 bases from V and 2 bases from J, the junction contained 0 bases not matched to a gene.

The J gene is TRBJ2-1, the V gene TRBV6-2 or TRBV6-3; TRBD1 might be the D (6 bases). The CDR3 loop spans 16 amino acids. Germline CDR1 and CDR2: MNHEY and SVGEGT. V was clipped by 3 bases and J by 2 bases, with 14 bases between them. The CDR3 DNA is TGTGCCAGCAGTTATGGATTCAGGGACACCTACAATGAGCAGTTCTTC. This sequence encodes CASSYGFRDTYNEQFF.

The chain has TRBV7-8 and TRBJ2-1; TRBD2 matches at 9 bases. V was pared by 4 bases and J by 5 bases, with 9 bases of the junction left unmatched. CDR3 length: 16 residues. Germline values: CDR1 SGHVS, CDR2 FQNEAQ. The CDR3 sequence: CASSSNSGGTHNEQFF. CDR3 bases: TGTGCCAGCAGCTCCAATAGCGGGGGAACCCACAATGAGCAGTTCTTC. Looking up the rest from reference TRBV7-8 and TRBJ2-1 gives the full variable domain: GAGVSQSPRYKVAKRGQDVALRCDPISGHVSLFWYQQALGQGPEFLTYFQNEAQLDKSGLPSDRFFAERPEGSVSTLKIQRTQQEDSAVYLCASSSNSGGTHNEQFFGPGTRLTVL.

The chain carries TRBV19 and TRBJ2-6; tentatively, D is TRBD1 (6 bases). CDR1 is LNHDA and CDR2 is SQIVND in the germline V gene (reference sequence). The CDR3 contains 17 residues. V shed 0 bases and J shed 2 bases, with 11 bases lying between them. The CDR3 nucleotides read TGTGCCAGTAGTATAGAGGGGCAGGGGCCTGGGGCCAACGTCCTGACTTTC. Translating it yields CASSIEGQGPGANVLTF.

The CDR3 sequence is CATAAFRGREKLFF. The CDR3 DNA is TGTGCCACCGCGGCATTCAGGGGGCGTGAAAAACTGTTTTTT. The chain uses TRBV27 and TRBJ1-4; 8 bases align to TRBD1. CDR3 size: 14 residues. In germline, CDR1 is MNHEY, CDR2 SMNVEV (reference sequence). V shed 10 bases, J shed 7 bases, and the junction held 11 bases outside the gene matches. Full variable domain (rest looked up from reference TRBV27 and TRBJ1-4): EAQVTQNPRYLITVTGKKLTVTCSQNMNHEYMSWYRQDPGLGLRQIYYSMNVEVTDKGDVPEGYKVSRKEKRNFPLILESPSPNQTSLYFCATAAFRGREKLFFGSGTQLSVL.

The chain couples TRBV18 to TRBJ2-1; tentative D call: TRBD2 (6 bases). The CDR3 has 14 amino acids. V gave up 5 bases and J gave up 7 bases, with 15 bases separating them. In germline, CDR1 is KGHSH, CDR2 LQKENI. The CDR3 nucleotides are TGTGCCAGCTCAGGCGGGATGGGAACTAATGAGCAGTTCTTC. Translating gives CASSGGMGTNEQFF.

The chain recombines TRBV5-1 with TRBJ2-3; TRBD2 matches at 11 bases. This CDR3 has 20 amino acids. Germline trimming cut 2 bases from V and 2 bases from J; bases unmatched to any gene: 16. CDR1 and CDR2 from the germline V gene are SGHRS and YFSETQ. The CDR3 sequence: CASSFRALDLAGGLTDTQYF. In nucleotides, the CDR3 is TGCGCCAGCAGCTTCCGAGCGCTTGATCTAGCGGGGGGCCTCACAGATACGCAGTATTTT.

CDR3 sequence (DNA): TGTGCCAGCAGAAAAGTCGGCGCGGATGAGCAGTTCTTC. Translated: CASRKVGADEQFF. The rearrangement uses TRBV7-2 and TRBJ2-1, with no clear D. There are 13 residues in the CDR3. With 6 bases removed from V and 8 bases from J, the gap between germline ends came to 14 bases. CDR1 is SGHTA and CDR2 is FQGNSA in the germline V gene. The entire variable domain, with the rest obtained from reference TRBV7-2 and TRBJ2-1, is as follows: GAGVSQSPSNKVTEKGKDVELRCDPISGHTALYWYRQSLGQGLEFLIYFQGNSAPDKSGLPSDRFSAERTGGSVSTLTIQRTQQEDSAVYLCASRKVGADEQFFGPGTRLTVL.

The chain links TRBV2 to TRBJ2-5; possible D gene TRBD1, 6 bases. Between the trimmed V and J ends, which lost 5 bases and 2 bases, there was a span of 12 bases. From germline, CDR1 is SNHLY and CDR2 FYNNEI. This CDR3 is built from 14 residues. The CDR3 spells CASSYQGSQETQYF. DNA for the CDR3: TGTGCCAGCAGTTACCAGGGGTCACAAGAGACCCAGTACTTC.

CDR3 in DNA: TGTGCCAGCAGCCCCACGGACGTTAGGAGCAATCAGCCCCAGCATTTT. The encoded protein is CASSPTDVRSNQPQHF. The chain is built from TRBV7-2 and TRBJ1-5; no definite D call. The ends were cut back, 5 bases at V and 1 base at J, with 15 bases in the middle. CDR1 SGHTA and CDR2 FQGNSA come from the germline V gene. This CDR3 has 16 residues.

This CDR3 is CARKETGSYGYQPQHF. CDR3 in DNA: TGCGCCAGGAAAGAAACAGGGTCCTACGGATATCAGCCCCAGCATTTT. The V and J genes are TRBV10-1 and TRBJ1-5; possible D gene TRBD1, 6 bases. CDR3 length: 16 amino acids. Trimming removed 9 bases at V and 5 bases at J, with 23 bases between. Germline CDR1 reads WNHNN; CDR2 reads SYGVQD (reference sequence).

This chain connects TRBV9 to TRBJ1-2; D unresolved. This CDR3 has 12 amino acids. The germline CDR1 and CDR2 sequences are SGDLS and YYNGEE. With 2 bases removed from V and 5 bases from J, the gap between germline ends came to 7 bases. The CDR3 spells CASSVSAYGYTF. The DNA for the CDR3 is TGTGCCAGCAGCGTGTCTGCTTATGGCTACACCTTC.

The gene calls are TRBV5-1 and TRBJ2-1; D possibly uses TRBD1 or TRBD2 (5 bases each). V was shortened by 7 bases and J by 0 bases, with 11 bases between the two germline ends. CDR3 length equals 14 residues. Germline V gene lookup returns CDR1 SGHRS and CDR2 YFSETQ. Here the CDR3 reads CASRAGSSYNEQFF. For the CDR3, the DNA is TGCGCCAGCCGTGCAGGGAGCTCCTACAATGAGCAGTTCTTC.

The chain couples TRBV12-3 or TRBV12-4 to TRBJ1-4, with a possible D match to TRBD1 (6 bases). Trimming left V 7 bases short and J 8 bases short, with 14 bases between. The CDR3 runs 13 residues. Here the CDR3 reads CASTRDTMEKLFF. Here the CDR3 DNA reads TGTGCCAGCACCCGGGACACGATGGAAAAACTGTTTTTT.

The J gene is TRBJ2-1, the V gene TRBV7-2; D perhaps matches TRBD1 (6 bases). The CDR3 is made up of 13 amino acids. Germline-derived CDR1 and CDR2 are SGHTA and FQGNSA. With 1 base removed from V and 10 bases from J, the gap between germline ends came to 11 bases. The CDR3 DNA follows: TGTGCCAGCAGCTTAGGAATTGGGGGCGAGCAGTTCTTC. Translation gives CASSLGIGGEQFF.

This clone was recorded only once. The CDR3 is CASSEDSYTGELFF. Written as DNA, the CDR3 is TGTGCCAGCAGTGAAGACAGTTACACCGGGGAGCTGTTTTTT. V is TRBV6-1 and J is TRBJ2-2; unclear D gene. The CDR3 length is 14 residues. The germline V gene has CDR1 MNHNS and CDR2 SASEGT. V lost 1 base, J lost 3 bases, and 6 bases lay in between.

The CDR3 is CASSVDSGSYEQYF. The CDR3 DNA is TGTGCCAGCAGCGTAGATAGCGGGAGCTACGAGCAGTACTTC. The chain is built from TRBV9 and TRBJ2-7; 9 bases align to TRBD2. Germline values: CDR1 SGDLS, CDR2 YYNGEE. V dropped 0 bases and J dropped 3; count of bases not matched to a gene: 1. This CDR3 has 14 amino acids. Based on the CDR3 plus reference TRBV9 and TRBJ2-7, the full variable domain is DSGVTQTPKHLITATGQRVTLRCSPRSGDLSVYWYQQSLDQGLQFLIQYYNGEERAKGNILERFSAQQFPDLHSELNLSSLELGDSALYFCASSVDSGSYEQYFGPGTRLTVT.